This TCR beta chain was obtained from a study of T cells in Graves' hyperthyroidism and ophthalmopathy. Together with thyroid ultrasound, orbital computed tomography, serum thyroxine and TRAb, clinical symptoms were used for diagnoses. The CDR3 runs to 12 residues. V lost 4 bases, J lost 7 bases, and 11 bases lay in between. Germline CDR1 and CDR2: SGDLS and YYNGEE. Study-level points and caveats: Median prediction lead before ophthalmopathy onset was 6.5 months with the model.

The TCR beta CDR3 regions underwent amplification using RNA transcripts as the source. Researchers ran a first-round RT-PCR on the TCR CDR3 using the HTBI primer set. One entry per CDR3 protein results from TCRdb running MiXCR on the multiplex PCR reads. The sample yields hundreds of thousands of distinct CDR3 sequences, about 45% seen once. A note on this clonotype: Its antigen is not known.

This clonotype originated in an adult man with Graves' disease, either hyperthyroidism or ophthalmopathy (not recorded which). J is TRBJ1-1 and V is TRBV9; D is unclear. The specimen was peripheral blood or thyroid tissue (not recorded which). CDR3 coding DNA: TGTGCCAGCAGCTCTGGACCGCATGAAGCTTTCTTT. Translated: CASSSGPHEAFF.